This TCR beta chain was recorded in a study of shared clonotypes between healthy human individuals (dated by TCRdb to 2018 to 2021). About the study as a whole: A few men and a couple of women, aged 18 to 49 years, made up the cohort. For each donor, three plates each were used for CD4 naive and CD4 memory, two plates were used for CD8 naive, and one plate was used for CD8 memory. To estimate repertoire size and how much clonotype sharing occurs between individuals, the study deeply sequenced the blood TCR repertoires of 5 or 6 healthy adults. Different laboratories and diverse techniques were used to prepare libraries and sequence TCR repertoires, to increase sequencing depth and limit assay-specific biases. Per donor, leukapheresis produced somewhere between about 0.9 and 10 billion PBMCs.

General conclusions and limits of the study: Because the study included only a small number of donors, the genetic and exposure-history diversity represented was limited. Sampling was restricted to blood, and TCR repertoires in tissue are likely to differ from TCR repertoires in blood. Larger estimated clonotype richness was generally found for naive subsets than for memory subsets. Compared with non-shared clonotypes, clonotypes shared by all four sorted-subset donors had higher generation probabilities. Incomplete sequencing was indicated by rarefaction of sorted-subset datasets, despite the large sequencing depth. Pairwise subsampling led to the expectation that sequencing depth would affect the degree of clonotype sharing among donors. Across a handful of donors, approximately 5% of naive CD4, approximately 4% of naive CD8, around 2.5% of memory CD4, and 0.4% of memory CD8 clonotypes were shared.

TCR CDR3 regions were amplified from genomic DNA by multiplex PCR using the deep immunoSEQ assay. Genomic DNA extracted from each cell subset was distributed evenly over all wells of several immunoSEQ 96-well plates, and each plate served as one replicate. For sorted subsets, 200 to 250 ng of genomic DNA, equivalent to roughly 30,000 T cell genomes, went into each replicate PCR. Purified libraries were measured with a Qubit 3.0 fluorometer, size-checked on a Bioanalyzer 2100, and measured again with the KAPA Library Quantification kit. Every immunoSEQ 96-well plate was sequenced on a separate single-read 150-cycle Illumina NextSeq 550 flow cell. Per the source publication's procedure: Because the immunoSEQ output held only junctional sequences and lacked quality scores, the filtering could not match the filtering applied to full-length reads. Sequences were annotated with PyIR, a Python wrapper for IgBLAST v1.9, using IMGT germline references to assign V/J genes and CDR3. Reads were removed for weak V/J assignments (E-value above 1e-6), missing CDR3, stop codons, out-of-frame junctions, or ambiguous translated residues. V3J clonotypes were defined as sequences sharing an identical inferred V gene, J gene, and CDR3 amino acid sequence. Percentage overlap between repertoires was calculated by dividing the number of shared unique clonotypes by the size of the smaller repertoire. Richness of each repertoire was evaluated using RTK rarefaction, the Chao1 estimator, and Recon v2.1 estimates of unobserved clonotypes. For all TCRbeta clonotypes obtained by the gDNA method from a handful of donors, generation probabilities were computed with OLGA. Sourced from immuneACCESS, this table was stored by TCRdb with only in-frame sequences that have V and J called. A share of the clones is absent; for the studies checked, an unresolved V gene accounts for under half, and the remainder has no known explanation. From that table come the V and J calls and clone size; the DNA was used to work out D and trimming. This sample is represented by millions of clones; 90% to 95% of them were singletons. Jointly, the top ten make up about 0.39% of the sample.

Donors were healthy HIV-negative adults with no recently reported acute infections or vaccinations. Every donor was a Caucasian adult living in Nashville, Tennessee, USA. CD4+ T cells were enriched through magnetic negative selection, after which naive cells were positively selected on CD45RA and the remaining negative fraction served as the memory subset. Blood was obtained by leukapheresis, after which PBMCs were separated by Ficoll-Histopaque density gradient centrifugation and cryopreserved in liquid nitrogen vapor phase. Purity and quantity of every magnetically sorted T cell population were checked by analytical flow cytometry. Genomic DNA was isolated from each sorted fraction and quantified by UV absorbance on a Nanodrop 2000c. From cysteine to phenylalanine, the CDR3 is 15 amino acids long. CDR3 DNA is the only sequence kept; it has 45 bases, read in frame from the first base. Relative to germline, V is missing 0 bases and J is missing 2 bases, with 5 bases of the junction outside any gene match. Looking up the germline V gene yields CDR1 SGDLS and CDR2 YYNGEE.

Remarks on this clone: Its antigen is not yet known. Within one base of it there is no much larger clone, and no base qualities were kept.

The sequencing sample was made of naive CD4+ T cells from PBMCs. The sample's cell subset or site, from its label and the paper: CD45RA+ positively selected. The receptor comes from a man aged 18 to 35 in good health. Some clones in this sample may be carry-over from other donors' samples. The rearranged chain carries TRBV9 and TRBJ2-7; TRBD1 fits 7 bases in the junction. The CDR3 sequence is CASSVDQGGAYEQYF. The bases are TGTGCCAGCAGCGTAGACCAAGGGGGCGCCTACGAGCAGTACTTC.